This TCR beta chain comes out of a study of graft-versus-host responses after intestinal transplantation (dated by TCRdb to the early 2020s). For context, the study as a whole: The transplants that recipients received were multivisceral, liver-intestinal, or isolated intestinal. All recipients received anti-thymocyte globulin induction followed by maintenance tacrolimus and steroids for roughly three years. After intestinal transplantation, graft-versus-host and host-versus-graft alloreactive T cell clones were followed in the graft, circulation and bone marrow using bulk TCR-beta CDR3 sequencing. Alloreactive clones were identified by sequencing pre-transplant mixed lymphocyte reaction products and comparing them with unstimulated pre-transplant donor and recipient T cells. Of the approximately 24 intestinal transplant recipients enrolled in the cohort, one of whom was a retransplant, 3 patients without pretransplant specimens were excluded. A peak of at least 4% donor T cells among recipient peripheral blood mononuclear cells was the definition used for donor T cell macrochimerism. Instead of going to the commercial service, samples from three later patients were sequenced in-house on an Illumina MiSeq and processed with MiXCR. Overall results and qualifications from the work: Peak levels of circulating GvH clones were associated with declines in HvG clones early after transplant. In patients with donor T cell macrochimerism, the allografts had high GvH to HvG T cell clonal ratios. GvH clones turned up in recipient bone marrow, with some appearing earlier in ileal mucosa or blood, a pattern consistent with an intestinal mucosal origin. The conclusions were limited by the relatively low number and heterogeneity of the intestinal transplant patients.

The method behind the library was the immunoSEQ multiplex PCR assay. High-throughput TCR-beta CDR3 sequencing of genomic DNA from most patients was performed by Adaptive Biotechnologies. As for the original processing: TCR sequencing data for over 15 patients were retrieved from Adaptive's ImmunoSEQ software; a few other patients were processed with MiXCR and VDJtools. CDR3 nucleotide sequences shared between donor and recipient were removed because their origin could not be assigned. To be classed as alloreactive, a clone needed at least 2-fold expansion over unstimulated cells and a minimum CFSE-low frequency of 0.002% (template counts) or 0.001% (read counts). Mappable clones were those detected in sequenced pre-transplant spleen, lymph node, or MLR CFSE-low populations of the donor or recipient. The cumulative frequency of alloreactive clones was calculated as a percentage of all sequences, weighted by copy number. As stored in TCRdb, this immuneACCESS dataset retains in-frame rearrangements with V and J assigned. A fraction of the clones does not appear; measured against another copy, unresolved V genes explain less than half of the discrepancy, and the remainder lacks a known reason. That table furnishes V, J and clone size, whereas the DNA furnished D and trimming. Across this sample there are almost 70,000 clones, with roughly 92% seen only once. 6.7% of the sample is taken by the ten largest.

Concerning this clone itself: The clone's antigen remains unknown. No base-level quality is on record; no much larger clone is a single base apart.

After transplant, bone marrow was aspirated from the posterior iliac crest or from another site chosen by the physician. From V the trimming removes 6 bases and from J it removes 10 bases, while the gene matches leave 6 bases of the junction unaccounted for. The CDR3 holds 13 amino acids from the cysteine to the phenylalanine. The only DNA kept is the CDR3, 39 bases in frame from the first base. CDR1 and CDR2 are read off the germline V gene as MNHEY and SVGAGI. The TCR sequence derives from a human patient who received an intestinal transplant, so some T cells may come from the graft donor. Material: bone marrow, obtained 700 to 850 days after intestinal transplantation. The sequence is built from TRBV6-5 and TRBJ1-1; 12 bases in the middle match TRBD1. This receptor carries the CDR3 CASRTGTGGRAFF. DNA sequence: TGTGCCAGCAGGACCGGGACAGGGGGCCGAGCTTTCTTT.